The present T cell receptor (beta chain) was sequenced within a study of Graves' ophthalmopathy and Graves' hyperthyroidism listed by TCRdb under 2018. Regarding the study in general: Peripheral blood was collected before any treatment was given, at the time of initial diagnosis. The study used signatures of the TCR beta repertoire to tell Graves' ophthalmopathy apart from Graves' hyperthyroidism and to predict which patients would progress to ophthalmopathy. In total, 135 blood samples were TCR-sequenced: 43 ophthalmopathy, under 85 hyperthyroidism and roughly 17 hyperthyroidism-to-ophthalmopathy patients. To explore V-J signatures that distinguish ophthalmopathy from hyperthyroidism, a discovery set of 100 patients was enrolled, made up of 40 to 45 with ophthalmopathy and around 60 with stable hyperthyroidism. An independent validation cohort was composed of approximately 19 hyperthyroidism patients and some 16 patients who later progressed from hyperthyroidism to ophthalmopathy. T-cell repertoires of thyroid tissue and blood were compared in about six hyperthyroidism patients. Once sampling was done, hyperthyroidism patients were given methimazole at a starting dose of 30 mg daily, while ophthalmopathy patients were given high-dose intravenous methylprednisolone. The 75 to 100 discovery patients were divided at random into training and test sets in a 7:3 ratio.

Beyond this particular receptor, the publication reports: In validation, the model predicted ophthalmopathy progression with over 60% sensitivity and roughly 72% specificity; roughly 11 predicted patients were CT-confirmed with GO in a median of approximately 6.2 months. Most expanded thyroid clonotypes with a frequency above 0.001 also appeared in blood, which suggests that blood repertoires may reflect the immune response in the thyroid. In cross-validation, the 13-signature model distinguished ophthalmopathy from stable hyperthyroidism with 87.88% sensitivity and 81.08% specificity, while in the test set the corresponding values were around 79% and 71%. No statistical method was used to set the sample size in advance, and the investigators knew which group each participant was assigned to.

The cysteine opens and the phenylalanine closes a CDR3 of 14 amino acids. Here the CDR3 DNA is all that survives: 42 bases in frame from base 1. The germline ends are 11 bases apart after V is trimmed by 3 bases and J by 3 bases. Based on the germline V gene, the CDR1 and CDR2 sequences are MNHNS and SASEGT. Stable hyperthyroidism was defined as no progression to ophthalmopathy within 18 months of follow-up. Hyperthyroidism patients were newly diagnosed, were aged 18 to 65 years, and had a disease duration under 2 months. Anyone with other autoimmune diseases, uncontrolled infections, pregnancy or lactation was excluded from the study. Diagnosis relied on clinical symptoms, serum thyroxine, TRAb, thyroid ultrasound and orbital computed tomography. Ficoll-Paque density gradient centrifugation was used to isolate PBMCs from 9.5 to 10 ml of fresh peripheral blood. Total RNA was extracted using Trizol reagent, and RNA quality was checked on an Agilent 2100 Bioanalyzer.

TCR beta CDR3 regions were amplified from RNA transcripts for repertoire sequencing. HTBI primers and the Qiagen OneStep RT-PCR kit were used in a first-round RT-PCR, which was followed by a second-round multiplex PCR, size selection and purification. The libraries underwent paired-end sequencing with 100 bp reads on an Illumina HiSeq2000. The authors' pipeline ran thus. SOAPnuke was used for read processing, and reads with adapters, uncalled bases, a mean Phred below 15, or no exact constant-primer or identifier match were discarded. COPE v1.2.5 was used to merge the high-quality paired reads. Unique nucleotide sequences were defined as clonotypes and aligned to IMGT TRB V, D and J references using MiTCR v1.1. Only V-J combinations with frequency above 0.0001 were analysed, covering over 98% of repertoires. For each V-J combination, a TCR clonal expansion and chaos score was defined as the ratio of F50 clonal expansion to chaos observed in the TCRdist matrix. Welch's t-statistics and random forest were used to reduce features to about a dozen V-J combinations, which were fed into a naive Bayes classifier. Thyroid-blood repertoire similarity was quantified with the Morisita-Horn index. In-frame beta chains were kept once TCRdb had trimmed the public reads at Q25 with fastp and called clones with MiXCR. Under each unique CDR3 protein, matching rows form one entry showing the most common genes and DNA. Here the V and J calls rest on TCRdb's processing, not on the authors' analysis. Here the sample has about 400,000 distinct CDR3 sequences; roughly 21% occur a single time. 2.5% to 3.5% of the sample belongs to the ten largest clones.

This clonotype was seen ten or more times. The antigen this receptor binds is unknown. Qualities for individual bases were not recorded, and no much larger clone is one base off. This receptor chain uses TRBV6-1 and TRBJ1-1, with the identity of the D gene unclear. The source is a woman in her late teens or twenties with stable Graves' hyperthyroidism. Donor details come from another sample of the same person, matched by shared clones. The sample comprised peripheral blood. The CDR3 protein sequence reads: CASSDRGVDTEAFF. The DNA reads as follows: TGTGCCAGCAGTGACCGGGGTGTGGACACTGAAGCTTTCTTT.